The 12 T cell receptor beta chains below were found in one sample sequenced in a study of beta chain features in type 1 diabetes. Investigators reverse transcribed all isolated RNA, so they sequenced expressed TCRB transcripts. Assay used: immunoSEQ multiplex PCR; TCRdb lists only in-frame clones, some missing. The sample has 860,000 or so clones, 17% seen once. The sequenced sample consisted of naive CD4+ T cells from blood. These TCRs come from a woman in her late teens or twenties in good health.

The genes are TRBV19 and TRBJ2-1, with 13 bases matching TRBD2. In germline, CDR1 is LNHDA, CDR2 SQIVND (reference sequence). The V segment lost 3 bases and the J segment 2 bases; nucleotides outside the gene matches: 7. CDR3 length: 18 residues. CDR3 loop: CASSIETSGGNPYNEQFF. Here the CDR3 DNA reads TGTGCCAGTAGTATCGAGACTAGCGGGGGGAACCCCTACAATGAGCAGTTCTTC. The entire variable domain, with the rest obtained from reference TRBV19 and TRBJ2-1, is as follows: DGGITQSPKYLFRKEGQNVTLSCEQNLNHDAMYWYRQDPGQGLRLIYYSQIVNDFQKGDIAEGYSVSREKKESFPLTVTSAQKNPTAFYLCASSIETSGGNPYNEQFFGPGTRLTVL.

V usage is TRBV7-9 and J usage is TRBJ2-1; the D gene is possibly TRBD2 (6 bases). V lost 7 bases and J 6 bases, leaving 13 bases between the germline ends. CDR3 length equals 13 residues. Germline V lookup: CDR1 SEHNR, CDR2 FQNEAQ (reference sequence). CDR3 amino acids: CASMIRERNEQFF. The CDR3 bases are TGTGCCAGCATGATCCGGGAGCGCAATGAGCAGTTCTTC.

This clone was detected only a few times. The chain is built from TRBV5-4 and TRBJ1-2; 8 bases match TRBD1. V gave up 4 bases and J gave up 4 bases; unmatched junction bases: 3. The CDR3 runs to 13 residues. Germline lookup yields CDR1 SGHNT and CDR2 YYREEE (reference sequence). In nucleotides, the CDR3 is TGTGCCAGCAGCGACAGGGGAATCTATGGCTACACCTTC. Its translation: CASSDRGIYGYTF.

The chain recombines TRBV4-3 with TRBJ2-7; 7 bases align to TRBD1. Trimming removed 0 bases from V and 2 bases from J; junction bases left unmatched: 4. There are 15 residues in the CDR3. Germline V gives CDR1 LGHNA, CDR2 YSLEER. The CDR3 DNA sequence: TGCGCCAGCAGCCAAGACCCAGGGGGACCCTACGAGCAGTACTTC. This encodes CASSQDPGGPYEQYF.

In this sample, this clone turned up a few times. V is TRBV5-5 and J is TRBJ1-2, with D perhaps TRBD1 (5 bases). Per the germline V gene, CDR1 is SGHKS and CDR2 is YYEKEE (reference sequence). The CDR3 is 12 amino acids. The V end was cut by 7 bases, the J end by 8 bases, with 15 bases between. DNA of the CDR3: TGTGCCAGCCGACAGACATTTGAGGGCTACACCTTC. It codes for CASRQTFEGYTF. The complete variable domain, with remaining parts taken from reference TRBV5-5 and TRBJ1-2, reads DAGVTQSPTHLIKTRGQQVTLRCSPISGHKSVSWYQQVLGQGPQFIFQYYEKEERGRGNFPDRFSARQFPNYSSELNVNALLLGDSALYLCASRQTFEGYTFGSGTRLTVV.

This clone was observed a few times. The V call is TRBV4-2, the J call TRBJ2-5; D assignment may be TRBD1 or TRBD2 (5 bases each). V was trimmed by 0 bases and J by 1 base, leaving 6 bases between them. The CDR3 loop spans 14 amino acids. The germline CDR1 and CDR2 sequences are LGHNA and YNFKEQ. CDR3 residues: CASSQDGTQETQYF. CDR3 bases: TGTGCCAGCAGCCAAGACGGGACCCAAGAGACCCAGTACTTC.

This clone appeared a few times. The rearrangement uses TRBV5-6 and TRBJ1-2, with D possibly being TRBD1 (5 bases). This CDR3 region has 18 residues. CDR1 SGHDT and CDR2 YYEEEE come from the germline V gene. Trimming shortened V by 0 bases and J by 5 bases, and 23 bases separated the two germline ends. CDR3 protein: CASSLEPETIYRRYGYTF. DNA for the CDR3: TGTGCCAGCAGCTTGGAACCCGAGACAATTTACAGGAGGTATGGCTACACCTTC.

The rearrangement joins TRBV12-5 to TRBJ2-3; D might be TRBD1 or TRBD2, each matching 5 bases. V was clipped by 9 bases and J by 9 bases, with 16 bases between them. The CDR3 contains 12 residues. Germline-derived CDR1 and CDR2 are LGHNT and FRNRAP. CDR3 loop: CARIGFGDTQYF. CDR3 DNA: TGTGCTAGGATTGGTTTCGGGGACACGCAGTATTTT. Full variable domain (missing parts from reference TRBV12-5 and TRBJ2-3): DARVTQTPRHKVTEMGQEVTMRCQPILGHNTVFWYRQTMMQGLELLAYFRNRAPLDDSGMPKDRFSAEMPDATLATLKIQPSEPRDSAVYFCARIGFGDTQYFGPGTRLTVL.

The chain recombines TRBV6-1 with TRBJ2-1; possible D gene TRBD2, 6 bases. V was cut by 1 base and J by 7 bases, with 20 bases left in between. From germline, CDR1 is MNHNS and CDR2 SASEGT. The CDR3 is made up of 17 amino acids. The CDR3 DNA reads TGTGCCAGCAGTGAAGTCCGTGGAGGGACTCGAGTGAATGAGCAGTTCTTC. Its translation: CASSEVRGGTRVNEQFF.

The sample holds a few counts of this clone. CDR3 nucleotides: TGTGCCAGCAGCCAAGAGTTTGCGGGGACCTACGAGCAGTACTTC. It yields the protein CASSQEFAGTYEQYF. The V call is TRBV4-2, the J call TRBJ2-7; the D gene is possibly TRBD2 (6 bases). V was clipped by 0 bases and J by 2 bases, with 11 bases between them. CDR1 and CDR2 from the germline V gene are LGHNA and YNFKEQ. The CDR3 spans 15 residues.

The table lists this clone with a few counts. The V call is TRBV9, the J call TRBJ2-7; 8 bases fit TRBD2. The CDR3 loop spans 14 amino acids. V dropped 2 bases and J dropped 7; count of bases not matched to a gene: 8. Germline CDR1 SGDLS, CDR2 YYNGEE. The CDR3 region has the DNA TGTGCCAGCAGCGTCACGGGAGGGCCGGGAGAGCAGTACTTC. As protein: CASSVTGGPGEQYF.

V is TRBV18 and J is TRBJ2-3; D call uncertain. With 2 bases removed from V and 4 bases from J, the gap between germline ends came to 10 bases. The CDR3 contains 14 residues. Germline V CDR1 and CDR2: KGHSH, LQKENI. CDR3 region: CASSPIRRADTQYF. CDR3 sequence (DNA): TGTGCCAGCTCACCAATCCGGCGCGCAGATACGCAGTATTTT.